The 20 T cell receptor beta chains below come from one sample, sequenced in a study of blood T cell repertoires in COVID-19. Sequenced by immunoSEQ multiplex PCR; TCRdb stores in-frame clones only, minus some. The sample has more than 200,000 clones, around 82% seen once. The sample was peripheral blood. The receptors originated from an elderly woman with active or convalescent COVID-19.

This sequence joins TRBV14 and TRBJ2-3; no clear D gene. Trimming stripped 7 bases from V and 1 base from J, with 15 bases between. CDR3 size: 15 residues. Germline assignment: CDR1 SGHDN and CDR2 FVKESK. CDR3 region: CASNSKAVRTDTQYF. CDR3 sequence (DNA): TGTGCCAGCAATTCTAAGGCGGTTCGCACAGATACGCAGTATTTT.

CDR3 loop: CASSRSGLVNEQFF. The CDR3 region has the DNA TGTGCCAGCAGCCGTAGCGGGCTGGTCAATGAGCAGTTCTTC. The V call is TRBV3-1 (or the pseudogene TRBV3-2), the J call TRBJ2-1; 7 nucleotides line up with TRBD2. The CDR3 is made up of 14 amino acids. CDR1 LGHDT and CDR2 YNNKEL come from the germline V gene (reference sequence). After removal of 4 bases from V and 6 bases from J, the junction contained 6 bases not matched to a gene.

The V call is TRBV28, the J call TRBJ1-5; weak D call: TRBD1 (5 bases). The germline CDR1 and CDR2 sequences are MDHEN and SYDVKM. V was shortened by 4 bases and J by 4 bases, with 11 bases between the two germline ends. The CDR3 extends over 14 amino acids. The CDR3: CASSSGDWNQPQHF. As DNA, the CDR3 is TGTGCCAGCAGTTCTGGGGACTGGAATCAGCCCCAGCATTTT.

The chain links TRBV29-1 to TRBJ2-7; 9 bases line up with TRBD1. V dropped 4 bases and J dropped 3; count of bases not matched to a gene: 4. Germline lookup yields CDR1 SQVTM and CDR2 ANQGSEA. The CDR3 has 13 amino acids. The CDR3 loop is CSVAGQGFYEQYF. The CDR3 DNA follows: TGCAGCGTTGCGGGACAGGGTTTCTACGAGCAGTACTTC.

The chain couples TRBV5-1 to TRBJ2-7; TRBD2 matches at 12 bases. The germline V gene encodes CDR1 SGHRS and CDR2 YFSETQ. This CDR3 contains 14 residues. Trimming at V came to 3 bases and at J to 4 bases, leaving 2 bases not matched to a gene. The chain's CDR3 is CASSSGTSGYEQYF. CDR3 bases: TGCGCCAGCAGCTCAGGGACTAGCGGGTACGAGCAGTACTTC.

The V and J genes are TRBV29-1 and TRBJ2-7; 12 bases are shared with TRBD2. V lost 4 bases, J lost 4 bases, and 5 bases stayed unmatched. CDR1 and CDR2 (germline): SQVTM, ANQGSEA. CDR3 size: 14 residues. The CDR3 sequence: CSVAGTSGRYEQYF. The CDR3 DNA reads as TGCAGCGTTGCAGGGACTAGCGGGCGGTACGAGCAGTACTTC.

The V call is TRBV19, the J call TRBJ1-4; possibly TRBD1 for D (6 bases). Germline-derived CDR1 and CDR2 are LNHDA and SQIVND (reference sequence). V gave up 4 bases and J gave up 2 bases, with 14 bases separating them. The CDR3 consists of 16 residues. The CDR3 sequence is CASSRTGSRTNEKLFF. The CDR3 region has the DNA TGTGCCAGTAGTAGAACAGGGTCTCGGACTAATGAAAAACTGTTTTTT. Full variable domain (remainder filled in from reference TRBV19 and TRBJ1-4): DGGITQSPKYLFRKEGQNVTLSCEQNLNHDAMYWYRQDPGQGLRLIYYSQIVNDFQKGDIAEGYSVSREKKESFPLTVTSAQKNPTAFYLCASSRTGSRTNEKLFFGSGTQLSVL.

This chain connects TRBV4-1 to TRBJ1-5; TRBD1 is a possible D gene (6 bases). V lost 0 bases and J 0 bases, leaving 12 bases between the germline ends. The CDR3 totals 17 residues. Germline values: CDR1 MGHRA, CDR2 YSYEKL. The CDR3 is CASSQDRTEYSNQPQHF. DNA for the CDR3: TGCGCCAGCAGCCAAGATCGGACAGAATATAGCAATCAGCCCCAGCATTTT.

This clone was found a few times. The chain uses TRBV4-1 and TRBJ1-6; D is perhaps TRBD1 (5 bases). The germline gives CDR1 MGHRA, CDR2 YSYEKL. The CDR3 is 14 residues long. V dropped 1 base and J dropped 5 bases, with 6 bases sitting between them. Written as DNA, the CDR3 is TGCGCCAGCAGCCAAGGGACAAATAATTCACCCCTCCACTTT. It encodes CASSQGTNNSPLHF.

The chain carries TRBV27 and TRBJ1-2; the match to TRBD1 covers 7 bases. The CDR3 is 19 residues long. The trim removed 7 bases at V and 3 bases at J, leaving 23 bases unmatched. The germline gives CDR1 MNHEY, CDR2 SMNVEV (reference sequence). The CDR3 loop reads CASKKGYGQEGGTYYGYTF. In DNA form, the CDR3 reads TGTGCCAGCAAGAAGGGTTATGGACAGGAGGGGGGAACGTACTATGGCTACACCTTC.

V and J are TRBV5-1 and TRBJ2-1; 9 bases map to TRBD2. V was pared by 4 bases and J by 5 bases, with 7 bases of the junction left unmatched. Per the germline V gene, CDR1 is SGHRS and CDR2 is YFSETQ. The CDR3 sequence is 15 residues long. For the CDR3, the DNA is TGCGCCAGCAGCACCAGCGGGAGGACCCACAATGAGCAGTTCTTC. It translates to CASSTSGRTHNEQFF.

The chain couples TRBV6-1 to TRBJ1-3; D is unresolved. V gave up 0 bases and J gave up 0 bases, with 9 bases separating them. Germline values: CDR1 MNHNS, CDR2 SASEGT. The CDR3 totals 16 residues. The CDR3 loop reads CASSEASTTSGNTIYF. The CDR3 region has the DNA TGTGCCAGCAGTGAAGCATCGACTACCTCTGGAAACACCATATATTTT.

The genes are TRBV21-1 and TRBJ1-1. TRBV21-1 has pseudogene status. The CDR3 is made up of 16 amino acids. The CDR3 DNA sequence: TGTGCCAGCAGCAAAGTGGAAAGGCGGTTGAACACTGAAGCTTTCTTT. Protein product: CASSKVERRLNTEAFF.

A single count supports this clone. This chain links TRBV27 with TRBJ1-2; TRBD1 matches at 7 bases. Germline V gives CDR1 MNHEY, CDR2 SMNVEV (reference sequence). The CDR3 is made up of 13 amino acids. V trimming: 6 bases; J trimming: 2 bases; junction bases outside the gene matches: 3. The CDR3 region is CASRSQGNYGYTF. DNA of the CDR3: TGTGCCAGCAGATCACAGGGGAACTATGGCTACACCTTC.

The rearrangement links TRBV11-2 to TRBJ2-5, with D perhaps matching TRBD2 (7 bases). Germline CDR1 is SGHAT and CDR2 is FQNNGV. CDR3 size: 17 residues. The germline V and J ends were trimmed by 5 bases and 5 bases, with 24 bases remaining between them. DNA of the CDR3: TGTGCCAGCAGCCCCCTGGGGCGGGGGCGATTCTGGGAGACCCAGTACTTC. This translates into CASSPLGRGRFWETQYF.

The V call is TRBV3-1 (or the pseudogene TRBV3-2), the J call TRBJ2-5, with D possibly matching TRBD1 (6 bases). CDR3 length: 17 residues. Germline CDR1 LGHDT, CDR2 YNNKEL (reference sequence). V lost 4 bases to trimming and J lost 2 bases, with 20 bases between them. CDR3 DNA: TGTGCCAGCAGCCCCCGTTCGGACAGAGGATATCAAGAGACCCAGTACTTC. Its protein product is CASSPRSDRGYQETQYF.

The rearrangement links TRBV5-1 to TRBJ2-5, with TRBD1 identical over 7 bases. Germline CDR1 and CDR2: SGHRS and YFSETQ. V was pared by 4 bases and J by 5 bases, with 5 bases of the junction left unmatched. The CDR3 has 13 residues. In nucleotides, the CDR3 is TGCGCCAGCAGCGGAAGGGGGCTTGAGACCCAGTACTTC. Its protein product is CASSGRGLETQYF.

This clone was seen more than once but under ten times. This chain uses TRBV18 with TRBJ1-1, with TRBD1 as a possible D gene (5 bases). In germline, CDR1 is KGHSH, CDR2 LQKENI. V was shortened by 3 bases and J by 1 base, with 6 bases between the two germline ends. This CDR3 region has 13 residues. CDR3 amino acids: CASSPQGNTEAFF. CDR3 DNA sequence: TGTGCCAGCTCACCCCAGGGGAACACTGAAGCTTTCTTT.

DNA of the CDR3: TGTGCCATCAACTCGGACAGAAGTCCTGAAGCTTTCTTT. Translated, it gives CAINSDRSPEAFF. This sequence joins TRBV10-3 and TRBJ1-1; D possibly corresponds to TRBD1 (6 bases). This CDR3 comprises 13 residues. Trimming pared 7 bases from V and 6 bases from J, leaving 15 bases between. CDR1 ENHRY and CDR2 SYGVKD come from the germline V gene.

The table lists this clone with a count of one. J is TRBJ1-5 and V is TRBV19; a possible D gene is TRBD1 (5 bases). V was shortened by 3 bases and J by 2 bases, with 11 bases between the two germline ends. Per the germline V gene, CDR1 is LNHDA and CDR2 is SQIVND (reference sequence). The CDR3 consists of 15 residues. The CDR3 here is CASSIGASGNQPQHF. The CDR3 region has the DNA TGTGCCAGTAGTATTGGGGCAAGTGGCAATCAGCCCCAGCATTTT.